These 28 T cell receptor beta chains share one sample of origin, sequenced in a study of blood T cell repertoires in COVID-19. Data came from immunoSEQ multiplex PCR; TCRdb stores just in-frame clones and leaves some out. The profile shows around 140,000 clones, almost 85% of them singletons. Sequenced: PBMCs or T cells enriched from blood (not recorded which). Every receptor here comes from a woman aged 50 to 65 with acute COVID-19.

This sequence joins TRBV21-1 and TRBJ2-5; the table's D call of TRBD1 was not tested on the DNA. TRBV21-1 is listed as a pseudogene. There are 15 residues in the CDR3. CDR3 DNA sequence: TGTGCCAGCAGCAACCCGGGACAGGGGGGGGAGACCCAGTACTTC. Protein product: CASSNPGQGGETQYF.

This chain uses TRBV5-1 with TRBJ1-4, with 7 bases lining up with TRBD1. V was clipped by 7 bases and J by 10 bases; unmatched bases: 13. This CDR3 has 14 residues. Looked up from germline, CDR1 is SGHRS and CDR2 is YFSETQ. DNA of the CDR3: TGCGCCAGCGGGGACAGCAACATGAAGGGAAAACTGTTTTTT. Translated: CASGDSNMKGKLFF. Based on the CDR3 plus reference TRBV5-1 and TRBJ1-4, the full variable domain is KAGVTQTPRYLIKTRGQQVTLSCSPISGHRSVSWYQQTPGQGLQFLFEYFSETQRNKGNFPGRFSGRQFSNSRSEMNVSTLELGDSALYLCASGDSNMKGKLFFGSGTQLSVL.

The CDR3 bases are TGTGCCAGTAAACATACAGGAGAGGGAAACACCATATATTTT. It codes for CASKHTGEGNTIYF. This sequence joins TRBV19 and TRBJ1-3; tentatively, D is TRBD1 (5 bases). This CDR3 spans 14 amino acids. V was clipped by 7 bases and J by 4 bases, with 14 bases between them. Germline CDR1 and CDR2: LNHDA and SQIVND (reference sequence).

V is TRBV4-2 and J is TRBJ1-3; no reliable D call. The ends were cut back, 5 bases at V and 0 bases at J, with 17 bases in the middle. Germline-derived CDR1 and CDR2 are LGHNA and YNFKEQ. CDR3 length: 17 amino acids. This CDR3 is CASSVQPGADSGNTIYF. DNA of the CDR3: TGTGCCAGCAGCGTTCAACCGGGAGCAGACTCTGGAAACACCATATATTTT.

The chain links TRBV9 to TRBJ2-3; 10 bases agree with TRBD1. This CDR3 comprises 13 residues. V lost 4 bases to trimming and J lost 14 bases; unmatched junction nucleotides: 10. The germline V gene has CDR1 SGDLS and CDR2 YYNGEE. The DNA of the CDR3 is TGTGCCAGCAGCTCTCTTACGGGACAGGGGACGTATTTT. Translated, it gives CASSSLTGQGTYF.

This rearrangement joins TRBV7-2 to TRBJ2-6, with D maybe TRBD1 (5 bases). The CDR3 contains 16 residues. From germline, CDR1 is SGHTA and CDR2 FQGNSA. V was clipped by 4 bases and J by 3 bases, with 13 bases between them. CDR3 sequence: CASSSQGFSGANVLTF. The CDR3, as DNA: TGTGCCAGCAGCTCTCAGGGTTTCAGTGGGGCCAACGTCCTGACTTTC. The complete variable domain, with remaining parts taken from reference TRBV7-2 and TRBJ2-6, reads GAGVSQSPSNKVTEKGKDVELRCDPISGHTALYWYRQSLGQGLEFLIYFQGNSAPDKSGLPSDRFSAERTGGSVSTLTIQRTQQEDSAVYLCASSSQGFSGANVLTFGAGSRLTVL.

The rearrangement uses TRBV4-3 and TRBJ1-1, with a weak D call TRBD1 (5 bases). The germline V gene has CDR1 LGHNA and CDR2 YSLEER. V lost 2 bases to trimming and J lost 2 bases, with 12 bases between them. This CDR3 spans 15 amino acids. CDR3 nucleotide sequence: TGCGCCAGCAGCCAATCCGACGGGGGAAACACTGAAGCTTTCTTT. Protein product: CASSQSDGGNTEAFF.

The chain is built from TRBV11-3 and TRBJ2-1; D might be TRBD2 (5 bases). Trimming shortened V by 5 bases and J by 0 bases, and 11 bases separated the two germline ends. Germline values: CDR1 SGHNT, CDR2 YENEEA. This CDR3 contains 15 residues. DNA of the CDR3: TGTGCCAGCAGCCGAGGGTCGAGCTCCTACAATGAGCAGTTCTTC. The encoded protein is CASSRGSSSYNEQFF.

CDR3 DNA sequence: TGTGCCAGCGAAGAGGAACGAGGCCAGCATTTT. Residues: CASEEERGQHF. The chain carries TRBV27 and TRBJ1-5; no definite D call. V lost 8 bases, J lost 12 bases, and 14 bases lay in between. Per germline, CDR1 MNHEY and CDR2 SMNVEV (reference sequence). This CDR3 contains 11 residues.

The chain joins TRBV6-5 to TRBJ1-6; the match to TRBD1 covers 7 bases. With V trimmed by 6 bases and J by 10 bases, 6 bases remained unmatched. CDR3 size: 13 residues. CDR1 is MNHEY and CDR2 is SVGAGI in the germline V gene. This chain's CDR3 is CASRDRLGSPLHF. In nucleotides, the CDR3 is TGTGCCAGCAGGGACAGGCTGGGGTCACCCCTCCACTTT.

The gene calls are TRBV28 and TRBJ2-7, with TRBD2 matching 9 bases. Germline-derived CDR1 and CDR2 are MDHEN and SYDVKM. This CDR3 spans 13 amino acids. Trimming took 10 bases from V and 6 from J; bases not matched to a gene: 10. The CDR3, as DNA: TGTGCCATTAGCGGGAGAATTTTCCCCGAGCAGTACTTC. Amino acid sequence: CAISGRIFPEQYF. The full variable domain, with the rest looked up from reference TRBV28 and TRBJ2-7, is DVKVTQSSRYLVKRTGEKVFLECVQDMDHENMFWYRQDPGLGLRLIYFSYDVKMKEKGDIPEGYSVSREKKERFSLILESASTNQTSMYLCAISGRIFPEQYFGPGTRLTVT.

The genes are TRBV9 and TRBJ1-3; TRBD1 matches at 10 bases. J gave up 0 bases and V 3 bases, and 6 bases lay outside the gene matches. CDR1 is SGDLS, CDR2 YYNGEE, per germline. This CDR3 region has 17 residues. The CDR3 nucleotides are TGTGCCAGCAGCGGACCCAGGACAGGGGGCTCTGGAAACACCATATATTTT. This codes for CASSGPRTGGSGNTIYF.

The genes are TRBV24-1 and TRBJ2-7, with 7 bases identical to TRBD1. The CDR3 sequence is 15 residues long. The J segment lost 4 bases and the V segment lost 3 bases, leaving 8 bases of the junction unmatched. CDR1 is KGHDR, CDR2 SFDVKD, per germline. CDR3 amino acids: CATSDPRDRKYEQYF. The CDR3 region has the DNA TGTGCCACCAGTGATCCCCGGGACAGAAAATACGAGCAGTACTTC.

CDR3 in amino acids: CASSRDSGNTIYF. The CDR3, as DNA: TGTGCCAGCAGCAGGGACAGCGGAAACACCATATATTTT. The chain has TRBV5-8 and TRBJ1-3; 7 bases line up with TRBD1. This CDR3 has 13 residues. With V trimmed by 4 bases and J by 4 bases, 2 bases remained unmatched. CDR1 SGHTS and CDR2 YDEGEE come from the germline V gene.

The V and J genes are TRBV10-3 and TRBJ1-4, with 10 bases lining up with TRBD1. With 6 bases clipped from V and 6 bases from J, the junction kept 4 bases outside the gene matches. From germline, CDR1 is ENHRY and CDR2 SYGVKD. The CDR3 sequence is 14 residues long. CDR3 amino acids: CAISRQGAHEKLFF. The CDR3 nucleotides read TGTGCCATCAGCCGACAGGGGGCACATGAAAAACTGTTTTTT.

The rearrangement joins TRBV2 to TRBJ1-1; tentatively, D is TRBD1 (6 bases). CDR1 is SNHLY, CDR2 FYNNEI, per germline. V was cut by 9 bases and J by 0 bases, with 14 bases left in between. The CDR3 loop spans 14 amino acids. CDR3 in amino acids: CASLNQGMNTEAFF. The CDR3 nucleotides are TGTGCCAGTTTAAATCAGGGGATGAACACTGAAGCTTTCTTT.

The CDR3 region has the DNA TGTGCCTGGAGTGTACAGGGACAGGCGGGTGGCTACACCTTC. Protein product: CAWSVQGQAGGYTF. V usage is TRBV30 and J usage is TRBJ1-2, with TRBD1 matching over 8 bases. The CDR3 has 14 amino acids. CDR1 and CDR2 (germline): GTSNPN, SVGIG (reference sequence). V lost 0 bases and J lost 7; bases outside the gene matches: 7.

The V call is TRBV20-1, the J call TRBJ1-2, with 7 bases that match TRBD1. There are 11 residues in the CDR3. Germline-derived CDR1 and CDR2 are DFQATT and SNEGSKA (reference sequence). Losses at the gene ends were 6 bases for V and 8 bases for J; bases not matched to a gene: 6. The CDR3 DNA follows: TGCAGTGCAACCACAGGGGCAGGCTACACCTTC. Protein product: CSATTGAGYTF.

The rearrangement links TRBV6-5 to TRBJ2-3; 10 positions match TRBD1. Germline V gene lookup returns CDR1 MNHEY and CDR2 SVGAGI. Losses at the gene ends were 9 bases for V and 4 bases for J; bases not matched to a gene: 4. The CDR3 contains 13 residues. DNA of the CDR3: TGTGCCAGTAAGACAGGGGGCGCAGATACGCAGTATTTT. Protein: CASKTGGADTQYF.

The chain recombines TRBV9 with TRBJ2-2, with a possible D match to TRBD1 (5 bases). V gave up 0 bases and J gave up 5 bases, with 8 bases separating them. Germline-derived CDR1 and CDR2 are SGDLS and YYNGEE. This CDR3 comprises 14 residues. The CDR3 DNA reads TGTGCCAGCAGCGTAGGGACAATAACCGGGGAGCTGTTTTTT. It specifies CASSVGTITGELFF. Full variable domain (rest looked up from reference TRBV9 and TRBJ2-2): DSGVTQTPKHLITATGQRVTLRCSPRSGDLSVYWYQQSLDQGLQFLIQYYNGEERAKGNILERFSAQQFPDLHSELNLSSLELGDSALYFCASSVGTITGELFFGEGSRLTVL.

The rearrangement links TRBV28 to TRBJ2-1; 8 nucleotides match TRBD2. This CDR3 spans 11 amino acids. The J segment lost 10 bases and the V segment lost 5 bases, leaving 1 base of the junction unmatched. CDR1 and CDR2 from the germline V gene are MDHEN and SYDVKM. CDR3 sequence reads: CASSRLAEQFF. In nucleotides, the CDR3 is TGTGCCAGCAGTAGACTAGCGGAGCAGTTCTTC.

The J gene is TRBJ1-1, the V gene TRBV4-1, with D unclear. From germline, CDR1 is MGHRA and CDR2 YSYEKL. The V end was cut by 0 bases, the J end by 4 bases, with 12 bases between. CDR3 length equals 15 residues. The DNA for the CDR3 is TGCGCCAGCAGCCAAGAGGTTGGGGAGACCACTGAAGCTTTCTTT. Its translation: CASSQEVGETTEAFF.

CDR3 sequence: CASSLWVGGSSTDTQYF. The CDR3 region has the DNA TGTGCCAGCAGTTTATGGGTTGGCGGATCTAGCACAGATACGCAGTATTTT. The chain carries TRBV27 and TRBJ2-3; D is undetermined. This CDR3 has 17 amino acids. Germline loops: CDR1 MNHEY, CDR2 SMNVEV (reference sequence). V shed 1 base and J shed 0 bases, with 14 bases lying between them.

This chain links TRBV9 with TRBJ2-7; weak D call: TRBD2 (5 bases). Germline CDR1 is SGDLS and CDR2 is YYNGEE. Trimming removed 3 bases from V and 9 bases from J, with 16 bases in between. The CDR3 extends over 13 amino acids. The CDR3 nucleotides are TGTGCCAGCAGCGCTGAGTTCGAAGGAGGGCAGTACTTC. Translation gives CASSAEFEGGQYF.

V gene TRBV28 combines with J gene TRBJ2-1; 7 bases are shared with TRBD1. This CDR3 is built from 18 residues. The germline gives CDR1 MDHEN, CDR2 SYDVKM. The V and J ends lost 6 bases and 4 bases, in that order; junction bases with no gene match: 18. CDR3 sequence (DNA): TGTGCCAGCAGCCCCCCACCCCGGACAGGAGGAGTGTACAATGAGCAGTTCTTC. It encodes CASSPPPRTGGVYNEQFF.

This chain links TRBV11-3 with TRBJ2-7; D might be TRBD2 (6 bases). V lost 3 bases to trimming and J lost 3 bases, with 15 bases between them. Germline V gene lookup returns CDR1 SGHNT and CDR2 YENEEA. This CDR3 has 15 residues. Written as DNA, the CDR3 is TGTGCCAGCAGCTTGGGGGGAGGTGTCCGCTACGAGCAGTACTTC. Translated: CASSLGGGVRYEQYF.

The chain carries TRBV11-3 and TRBJ1-1; TRBD1 matches 7 bases. Trimming at V came to 8 bases and at J to 2 bases, leaving 5 bases not matched to a gene. Germline lookup yields CDR1 SGHNT and CDR2 YENEEA. This CDR3 is built from 13 residues. The CDR3 sequence is CASAGQANTEAFF. CDR3 DNA: TGTGCCAGCGCCGGACAGGCAAACACTGAAGCTTTCTTT.

This chain uses TRBV19 with TRBJ2-1, with 11 bases lining up with TRBD2. The CDR3 runs 16 residues. Germline CDR1 reads LNHDA; CDR2 reads SQIVND (reference sequence). V shed 5 bases, J shed 7 bases, and the junction held 10 bases outside the gene matches. CDR3 sequence (DNA): TGTGCCAGTAGTCAAAATAGCGGGAGGGGATTAAATGAGCAGTTCTTC. This translates into CASSQNSGRGLNEQFF.